This TCR beta chain emerged from a study of blood T cells in healthy people across ages. General observations from the study: With naive T cell percentage, TCR beta diversity showed a strong correlation.

For this clonotype: The antigen remains unidentified. At one end the junction does not follow the germline gene, possibly because of a read error.

This CDR3 spans 16 amino acids. CDR1 is SSHAT, CDR2 FNYEAQ, per germline (reference sequence). Using a J-beta primer mix together with a sample-barcoded 5' primer, a second PCR was run for roughly 6 to 12 cycles. TCRdb itself ran the 5' RACE reads through MiXCR, one entry per CDR3 protein. The table includes over a million distinct CDR3 sequences, approximately 59% detected once. The TCR sequence derives from a man younger than 35 in good health. The sequenced material came from blood. The rearrangement uses TRBV7-7 and TRBJ2-3; TRBD1 might be the D (6 bases). The CDR3 is CASSLDRILVPYTQYF. The CDR3 DNA is TGTGCTAGCAGCTTAGACAGGATTTTGGTTCCTTATACGCAGTATTTT.